The TCR beta chain described here comes from a study of vaccination effects on CD4 cells after COVID-19 (dated by TCRdb to 2022 to 2024). For the study in its entirety: Post-vaccine samples across the study were collected a median of 72 days after the second dose, with a range of 14 to 241. SARS-CoV-2 spike-specific CD4+ TCR repertoires from before and after mRNA vaccination were compared in COVID-19 convalescent patients and in infection-naive vaccine recipients. A total of 9 to 11 COVID-19 convalescent patients and several SARS-CoV-2-naive healthy vaccine recipients were included in the full study. Cultures from other donors in the study were sequenced with the Oncomine TCR Beta short-read assay on an Illumina iSeq 100. Overall study results and their limits: Among healthy vaccine recipients, nearly all vaccine-induced clones were SARS-CoV-2 mono-reactive, and only 1 of 255 was cross-reactive with common cold coronaviruses. Limitations of the study were the small number of convalescent patients and the absence of early post-infection timepoints. At late post-vaccination timepoints, both infection-induced and vaccine-induced clones showed marked clonal contraction, consistent with waning T cell responses.

To identify antigen-specific CD4+ T cell clonotypes by their expansion, the ViraFEST assay first stimulated PBMC with viral peptide pools and then applied TCR sequencing. After more than nine days of culture, CD4+ T cells were isolated with the EasySep CD4+ T cell isolation kit. Each participant got two doses of an mRNA SARS-CoV-2 vaccine, either BNT162b2 or mRNA-1273. None of the healthy vaccine recipients had a prior SARS-CoV-2 infection, which was confirmed by nucleocapsid antibody tests that came back negative both before and after vaccination. Approximately 2 million PBMC per well were cultured with approximately 10 ug/ml peptides in IMDM containing approximately 4.6% human AB serum, around 10 IU/ml IL-2 and gentamicin. Half of the culture medium was replaced with fresh IL-2-containing medium on days 3 and 7. Each peptide stimulation condition was cultured in triplicate wells unless otherwise noted. Using Ficoll-Paque Plus gradient centrifugation, PBMC were separated from whole blood and then either used fresh or cryopreserved at -140C. The spike proteins of SARS-CoV-2 and of the common cold coronaviruses HCoV-NL63, HCoV-OC43 and HCoV-229E were spanned by overlapping peptide pools. The QIAamp micro DNA kit was used to extract genomic DNA from the cultured CD4+ T cells.

Preparation of the library involved the immunoSEQ multiplex PCR assay. DNA from the cultured, isolated CD4+ T cells was subjected to TCR beta CDR3 sequencing. As for how the authors treated the data: Non-productive TCR sequences were discarded, and reads were trimmed to the CDR3 region, with only CDR3s of 7 or more amino acids retained. Antigen-specific clonotypes were identified with the MANAFEST web app by comparing expansion in peptide wells against reference cultures. To be called positive, a clone needed expansion at FDR<0.05 compared with the reference and with all other wells, an odds ratio greater than 5, and a frequency greater than 0.1% in two replicate wells. Clonotypes significantly expanded in SARS-CoV-2 spike wells and in at least one common cold coronavirus spike condition were defined as cross-reactive. CDR3 similarity was assessed by Levenshtein distance with the stringdist R package, and unrooted trees were built with ape in R 3.6.1. TCRdb re-hosts the immuneACCESS table, in-frame sequences only. Its copies lack some clones; in the studies checked, an unresolved V gene accounts for under half of them, and the cause for the rest is not known. The D gene and trimming were derived from the DNA, and the V and J assignments and clone size from that table. Within this sample are approximately 13,000 clones, with over 55% of them counted one time only. The ten largest clones add up to about 9.3% of the sample.

Points on this clone: Its recognized antigen is unknown. No per-base quality is available; no much larger clone lies one base away.

CDR1 and CDR2 (SGHDT, YYEEEE) derive from the germline V gene. The CDR3 holds 13 amino acids from the cysteine to the phenylalanine. Left in the record is the CDR3 DNA by itself, 39 bases read in frame from the first base. V loses 3 bases of germline sequence and J loses 8 bases, and the interval between the two ends is 14 bases. This clonotype was sampled from a human donor who received a COVID-19 vaccine. The chain is made from TRBV5-6 and TRBJ1-2; TRBD1 could be the D gene, as 5 bases match. The sequencing used CD4+ T cells from PBMCs cultured with SARS-CoV-2 spike peptides, collected after COVID-19 vaccination. The meaning of the sample's cell subset or site label: SARS-CoV-2 spike overlapping peptide pool stimulation. The CDR3 in this case is CASSWGPYEGYTF. In nucleotides, the sequence is TGTGCCAGCAGCTGGGGACCGTACGAGGGCTACACCTTC.